Following are 23 T cell receptor beta chains from one sample sequenced in a study of T cell clonotyping in hematopoietic cell transplantation. Measured with immunoSEQ multiplex PCR; TCRdb has only the in-frame clones, and not every one. The table shows roughly 38,000 clones, with 75% to 90% occurring only once. The sequencing sample was made of peripheral blood mononuclear cells. The receptors come from a woman aged 40 to 49 in good health. Some clones in this sample may be carry-over from other donors' samples.

The genes are TRBV7-2 and TRBJ1-4, with D perhaps matching TRBD1 (5 bases). Germline CDR1 reads SGHTA; CDR2 reads FQGNSA. This CDR3 is 13 amino acids long. Trimming cost V 6 bases and J 7 bases, with 12 bases left between them. The CDR3, as DNA: TGTGCCAGCAGTCTTCAGACAGCTGAAAAACTGTTTTTT. It encodes CASSLQTAEKLFF.

CDR3: CASSVGWGAGQPQHF. Here the CDR3 DNA reads TGTGCCAGCAGCGTAGGTTGGGGGGCTGGTCAGCCCCAGCATTTT. V and J are TRBV9 and TRBJ1-5; D may be TRBD1 (6 bases). CDR1 is SGDLS, CDR2 YYNGEE, per germline. With 0 bases removed from V and 6 bases from J, the gap between germline ends came to 13 bases. The CDR3 is made up of 15 amino acids.

The V and J genes are TRBV23-1 and TRBJ1-1; tentative D call: TRBD1 (5 bases). TRBV23-1 is known as an ORF, though its function is uncertain. CDR3 length: 18 residues. V was trimmed by 0 bases and J by 1 base, leaving 18 bases between them. The CDR3 sequence: CASSQSGDRGFRNTEAFF. The CDR3 nucleotides are TGCGCCAGCAGTCAATCGGGGGACCGGGGATTTAGGAACACTGAAGCTTTCTTT.

The chain carries TRBV11-3 and TRBJ2-1; 12 nucleotides agree with TRBD2. The CDR3 is made up of 13 amino acids. The V segment lost 5 bases and the J segment 14 bases; nucleotides outside the gene matches: 7. CDR1 is SGHNT, CDR2 YENEEA, per germline. CDR3 sequence reads: CASSALRTSGKFF. In nucleotides, the CDR3 is TGTGCCAGCAGCGCTCTTCGGACTAGCGGGAAGTTCTTC.

The chain joins TRBV6-5 to TRBJ1-4; weak D call: TRBD1 (6 bases). The germline V and J ends were trimmed by 4 bases and 3 bases, with 15 bases remaining between them. Germline values: CDR1 MNHEY, CDR2 SVGAGI. The CDR3 is 16 amino acids. DNA of the CDR3: TGTGCCAGCAGTTCCCCCAGGGGCAGCTCTAATGAAAAACTGTTTTTT. Protein: CASSSPRGSSNEKLFF.

The chain uses TRBV30 and TRBJ1-2; the match to TRBD1 covers 9 bases. This CDR3 has 14 residues. Germline V gives CDR1 GTSNPN, CDR2 SVGIG (reference sequence). J lost 4 bases, V lost 2 bases, and 5 bases had no gene match. The CDR3: CAWSPGQGLYGYTF. CDR3 in DNA: TGTGCCTGGAGTCCCGGACAGGGGCTCTATGGCTACACCTTC.

J is TRBJ1-1 and V is TRBV5-4; 9 bases are a match to TRBD1. Germline CDR1 and CDR2: SGHNT and YYREEE (reference sequence). The CDR3 covers 14 residues. The V segment lost 1 base and the J segment 6 bases; nucleotides outside the gene matches: 4. Here the CDR3 reads CASSLNRGPAEAFF. In DNA, the CDR3 is TGTGCCAGCAGCTTGAACAGGGGGCCCGCTGAAGCTTTCTTT.

The CDR3 DNA follows: TGTGCCAGCAGCCTCGATGGGGGACAGAAAGGTGTCTACACCTTC. Its translation: CASSLDGGQKGVYTF. The genes are TRBV11-1 and TRBJ1-2; 7 nucleotides line up with TRBD1. V lost 5 bases and J lost 10; bases outside the gene matches: 16. Per the germline V gene, CDR1 is SGHAT and CDR2 is FQDESV (reference sequence). This CDR3 region has 15 residues.

The rearrangement uses TRBV19 and TRBJ2-2; D tentatively reads TRBD1 or TRBD2 (5 bases each). The V gene's germline CDR1 is LNHDA and CDR2 SQIVND (reference sequence). The V end lost 7 bases, the J end lost 5 bases, and 17 bases lay between the germline ends. CDR3 length: 15 residues. In DNA form, the CDR3 reads TGTGCCAGTATAGGGGCAGGCTGGGGGACCGGGGAGCTGTTTTTT. It specifies CASIGAGWGTGELFF.

This chain links TRBV4-2 with TRBJ2-7, with 8 nucleotides matching TRBD2. Germline V gene lookup returns CDR1 LGHNA and CDR2 YNFKEQ. The CDR3 runs to 18 residues. V dropped 0 bases and J dropped 2; count of bases not matched to a gene: 12. This CDR3 reads CASSQEGEGSGNTYEQYF. Written as DNA, the CDR3 is TGTGCCAGCAGCCAAGAGGGGGAAGGTAGCGGGAACACCTACGAGCAGTACTTC.

The V and J genes are TRBV30 and TRBJ2-1; D gene unclear. Trimming took 7 bases from V and 8 from J, leaving 18 bases between them. The germline V gene has CDR1 GTSNPN and CDR2 SVGIG (reference sequence). This CDR3 is built from 13 residues. CDR3 residues: CASPRAGPYEQFF. In nucleotides, the CDR3 is TGTGCCTCCCCTCGGGCCGGCCCCTATGAGCAGTTCTTC.

V is TRBV30 and J is TRBJ1-2; D is ambiguous. CDR1 and CDR2 from the germline V gene are GTSNPN and SVGIG (reference sequence). Trimming removed 0 bases at V and 3 bases at J, with 11 bases between. This CDR3 comprises 14 residues. The CDR3 nucleotides are TGTGCCTGGAGTGTACTAGACGGCGACTATGGCTACACCTTC. Translating gives CAWSVLDGDYGYTF.

The J gene is TRBJ1-1, the V gene TRBV27, with D maybe TRBD1 (5 bases). With 5 bases removed from V and 6 bases from J, the gap between germline ends came to 13 bases. Per the germline V gene, CDR1 is MNHEY and CDR2 is SMNVEV (reference sequence). This CDR3 is 13 amino acids long. This CDR3 is CASSLRVQAEAFF. For the CDR3, the DNA is TGTGCCAGCAGTCTCAGGGTCCAGGCTGAAGCTTTCTTT.

The chain uses TRBV4-1 and TRBJ1-1; D unclear. The CDR3 is 13 residues long. With 7 bases removed from V and 0 bases from J, the gap between germline ends came to 9 bases. The V gene's germline CDR1 is MGHRA and CDR2 YSYEKL. The CDR3 region is CASTPGMNTEAFF. The CDR3 bases are TGCGCCAGCACCCCCGGGATGAACACTGAAGCTTTCTTT.

The rearrangement uses TRBV2 and TRBJ1-1; D perhaps matches TRBD1 (6 bases). Trimming cost V 5 bases and J 6 bases, with 22 bases left between them. CDR1 is SNHLY, CDR2 FYNNEI, per germline. The CDR3 is 16 amino acids. In DNA form, the CDR3 reads TGTGCCAGCAGTAACCGTATCACAGGGTGGAGGGCTGAAGCTTTCTTT. Residues: CASSNRITGWRAEAFF.

The chain has TRBV6-5 and TRBJ1-2; no reliable D call. This CDR3 spans 14 amino acids. Per germline, CDR1 MNHEY and CDR2 SVGAGI. Trimming shortened V by 2 bases and J by 8 bases, and 15 bases separated the two germline ends. CDR3: CASSYGRGWYGYTF. CDR3 DNA sequence: TGTGCCAGCAGTTACGGGAGAGGGTGGTACGGCTACACCTTC.

The genes are TRBV6-6 and TRBJ2-7, with TRBD1 matching 7 bases. Germline CDR1 reads MNHNY; CDR2 reads SVGAGI (reference sequence). CDR3 size: 12 residues. J was trimmed by 6 bases and V by 4 bases; bases with no gene match: 3. The CDR3 DNA follows: TGTGCCAGCAGTTCCCCAGGGGGCGAGCAGTACTTC. Translated, it gives CASSSPGGEQYF.

Worth noting for this clone: At the DNA level, this CDR3 is encoded by other sequences in the same sample as well. This chain links TRBV6-5 with TRBJ2-5; 9 positions agree with TRBD1. CDR3 length equals 14 residues. Looked up from germline, CDR1 is MNHEY and CDR2 is SVGAGI. V lost 4 bases, J lost 2 bases, and 2 bases stayed unmatched. The CDR3 loop is CASSLTGGQETQYF. The DNA for the CDR3 is TGTGCCAGCAGTTTGACAGGGGGGCAAGAGACCCAGTACTTC.

The genes are TRBV6-5 and TRBJ1-4; D is perhaps TRBD1 (5 bases). The V gene lost 6 bases and the J gene lost 5 bases, with 10 bases spanning the gap. The CDR3 extends over 13 amino acids. Germline V lookup: CDR1 MNHEY, CDR2 SVGAGI. The CDR3 reads CASRITGNEKLFF. The CDR3 DNA reads as TGTGCCAGCAGGATTACAGGAAATGAAAAACTGTTTTTT.

The rearrangement joins TRBV7-9 to TRBJ1-2; TRBD1 matches 7 bases. This CDR3 has 12 residues. V lost 2 bases, J lost 6 bases, and 0 bases stayed unmatched. The germline V gene encodes CDR1 SEHNR and CDR2 FQNEAQ (reference sequence). CDR3 amino acids: CASSLTGDGYTF. DNA of the CDR3: TGTGCCAGCAGCTTAACAGGGGATGGCTACACCTTC.

This sequence joins TRBV14 and TRBJ2-1; a possible D gene is TRBD1 (5 bases). Germline V gene sequence: CDR1 SGHDN, CDR2 FVKESK. Deletions cut 9 bases from V and 3 bases from J, with 12 bases between. The CDR3 is 13 residues long. CDR3 loop: CASSREFYNEQFF. The CDR3 nucleotides read TGTGCCAGTAGCAGGGAATTCTACAATGAGCAGTTCTTC.

J is TRBJ2-7 and V is TRBV4-3, with TRBD2 matching 11 bases. The CDR3 runs 16 residues. Trimming at V came to 0 bases and at J to 5 bases, leaving 6 bases not matched to a gene. Germline CDR1 is LGHNA and CDR2 is YSLEER. This CDR3 reads CASSQDRLSGRDEQYF. Written as DNA, the CDR3 is TGCGCCAGCAGCCAAGATCGCCTTAGCGGGAGGGACGAGCAGTACTTC.

The V and J genes are TRBV19 and TRBJ2-7; D unclear. CDR3 length: 15 residues. V dropped 4 bases and J dropped 2 bases, with 15 bases sitting between them. CDR1 is LNHDA and CDR2 is SQIVND in the germline V gene (reference sequence). The CDR3 spells CASSTSSEHTYEQYF. CDR3 in DNA: TGTGCCAGTAGTACATCCTCGGAGCACACCTACGAGCAGTACTTC.